Below are 18 T cell receptor beta chains sequenced from a single sample in a study of blood T cell repertoires in COVID-19. Profiling relied on immunoSEQ multiplex PCR, and the TCRdb table lists in-frame clones only, not all of them. Here the sample spans about 250,000 clones, about 82% being singletons. The sequencing input was peripheral blood. Receptor source: a woman older than 75 with COVID-19, enrolled during active disease.

The chain couples TRBV6-2 or TRBV6-3 to TRBJ2-5; D is undetermined. This CDR3 spans 11 amino acids. The V end lost 6 bases, the J end lost 5 bases, and 7 bases lay between the germline ends. Germline assignment: CDR1 MNHEY and CDR2 SVGEGT. CDR3: CASSQAETQYF. The CDR3 nucleotides read TGTGCCAGCAGCCAAGCGGAGACCCAGTACTTC.

Only one count was recorded for this clone. The chain has TRBV5-1 and TRBJ1-4; 8 bases map to TRBD1. CDR3 length: 16 residues. From germline, CDR1 is SGHRS and CDR2 YFSETQ. V was clipped by 5 bases and J by 0 bases; unmatched bases: 6. CDR3 nucleotide sequence: TGCGCCAGCAGGGCTACAGGGGGGGCAACTAATGAAAAACTGTTTTTT. It codes for CASRATGGATNEKLFF.

The CDR3, as DNA: TGCGCCAGCAGCTTGGCTGGCAGGGGGCACCAGCCCCAGCATTTT. Its protein product is CASSLAGRGHQPQHF. The chain has TRBV5-1 and TRBJ1-5; 8 bases agree with TRBD1. Germline V gives CDR1 SGHRS, CDR2 YFSETQ. The CDR3 is 15 residues long. V shed 0 bases and J 7 bases; nucleotides not matched to a gene: 6.

The gene calls are TRBV6-5 and TRBJ1-2; tentatively, D is TRBD1 (6 bases). Per germline, CDR1 MNHEY and CDR2 SVGAGI. CDR3 length: 15 amino acids. Trimming took 4 bases from V and 4 from J, leaving 16 bases between them. This chain's CDR3 is CASSSPSQGAYGYTF. Written as DNA, the CDR3 is TGTGCCAGCAGTTCACCGTCACAGGGTGCCTATGGCTACACCTTC.

The chain carries TRBV19 and TRBJ1-1; 8 bases line up with TRBD1. The CDR3 loop spans 16 amino acids. Unmatched junction bases numbered 8, after V lost 5 bases and J lost 0 bases. Germline assignment: CDR1 LNHDA and CDR2 SQIVND (reference sequence). CDR3 nucleotide sequence: TGTGCCAGTAGTGCACAGGGGGGTCCATTGAACACTGAAGCTTTCTTT. Translating it yields CASSAQGGPLNTEAFF.

The chain couples TRBV5-5 to TRBJ2-7; tentatively, D is TRBD1 (6 bases). CDR1 SGHKS and CDR2 YYEKEE come from the germline V gene (reference sequence). V lost 1 base, J lost 4 bases, and 12 bases lay in between. There are 14 residues in the CDR3. CDR3 bases: TGTGCCAGCAGCTTGATAGGGACAAAGTACGAGCAGTACTTC. Translating it yields CASSLIGTKYEQYF.

The genes are TRBV5-1 and TRBJ2-5; possibly TRBD2 for D (6 bases). The CDR3 consists of 15 residues. CDR1 and CDR2 (germline): SGHRS, YFSETQ. V was shortened by 2 bases and J by 0 bases, with 11 bases between the two germline ends. For the CDR3, the DNA is TGCGCCAGCAGCTTCCAACCGGGGGACCAAGAGACCCAGTACTTC. It is translated as CASSFQPGDQETQYF.

The chain recombines TRBV28 with TRBJ2-7; D is unclear. The V end was cut by 5 bases, the J end by 8 bases, with 13 bases between. Germline loops: CDR1 MDHEN, CDR2 SYDVKM. This CDR3 has 12 residues. CDR3: CASSPQLAKQYF. CDR3 nucleotides: TGTGCCAGCAGTCCCCAATTAGCCAAGCAGTACTTC.

The V and J genes are TRBV4-1 and TRBJ2-1, with D perhaps TRBD2 (6 bases). Germline loops: CDR1 MGHRA, CDR2 YSYEKL. Trimming cost V 2 bases and J 7 bases, with 15 bases left between them. The CDR3 length is 15 residues. The CDR3 nucleotides are TGCGCCAGCAGCCAATTACAGGCGGGAAAGAATGAGCAGTTCTTC. Translated, it gives CASSQLQAGKNEQFF.

A single count supports this clone. Here the CDR3 reads CASSATSYTGELFF. CDR3 in DNA: TGTGCCAGCAGCGCTACTAGCTACACCGGGGAGCTGTTTTTT. The rearrangement links TRBV7-2 to TRBJ2-2; possible D gene TRBD2, 6 bases. This CDR3 comprises 14 residues. With 5 bases removed from V and 3 bases from J, the gap between germline ends came to 10 bases. Germline V lookup: CDR1 SGHTA, CDR2 FQGNSA.

The chain links TRBV5-1 to TRBJ1-6; 7 bases match TRBD1. CDR3 size: 15 residues. V shed 4 bases and J 10 bases; nucleotides not matched to a gene: 11. Germline V lookup: CDR1 SGHRS, CDR2 YFSETQ. This chain's CDR3 is CASSGQDAGGSPLHF. In DNA, the CDR3 is TGCGCCAGCAGCGGACAGGACGCCGGTGGGTCACCCCTCCACTTT.

The chain has TRBV6-5 and TRBJ1-1, with D perhaps TRBD1 (5 bases). This CDR3 region has 14 residues. In germline, CDR1 is MNHEY, CDR2 SVGAGI. V lost 5 bases and J 3 bases, leaving 13 bases between the germline ends. CDR3 region: CASSRETAYTEAFF. The CDR3 DNA reads TGTGCCAGCAGTCGAGAGACAGCATACACTGAAGCTTTCTTT.

The chain employs TRBV28 and TRBJ2-4; D might be TRBD2 (7 bases). Trimming stripped 7 bases from V and 1 base from J, with 23 bases between. The CDR3 is 18 amino acids. CDR1 and CDR2 (germline): MDHEN, SYDVKM. The CDR3 sequence is CASKFGNTRGGAKNIQYF. The CDR3 DNA reads TGTGCCAGCAAATTCGGGAACACGAGGGGGGGCGCCAAAAACATTCAGTACTTC.

The chain recombines TRBV10-3 with TRBJ1-5; D remains ambiguous. Trimming took 3 bases from V and 5 from J, leaving 5 bases between them. The CDR3 runs to 12 residues. Germline V lookup: CDR1 ENHRY, CDR2 SYGVKD. The CDR3 DNA reads TGTGCCATCAGTGATTACTATCAGCCCCAGCATTTT. Translated: CAISDYYQPQHF.

CDR3 region: CASSFFGELFF. The CDR3 DNA follows: TGTGCCAGCAGCTTCTTCGGGGAGCTGTTTTTT. V and J are TRBV7-9 and TRBJ2-2; D is ambiguous. The CDR3 covers 11 residues. The V and J ends lost 3 bases and 7 bases respectively, with 3 bases between them. Per germline, CDR1 SEHNR and CDR2 FQNEAQ (reference sequence).

The chain employs TRBV15 and TRBJ1-1; TRBD1 is a possible D gene (5 bases). CDR1 LNHNV and CDR2 YYDKDF come from the germline V gene (reference sequence). V dropped 1 base and J dropped 0 bases, with 9 bases sitting between them. CDR3 length: 15 residues. The DNA of the CDR3 is TGTGCCACCAGCAGAGTCAGGGTAATGAACACTGAAGCTTTCTTT. Amino acid sequence: CATSRVRVMNTEAFF.

This chain connects TRBV6-5 to TRBJ1-5; D is perhaps TRBD1 (6 bases). This CDR3 spans 15 amino acids. From germline, CDR1 is MNHEY and CDR2 SVGAGI. Trimming removed 6 bases from V and 3 bases from J, with 15 bases in between. The CDR3 DNA follows: TGTGCCAGCAGCAGGGGTGGGGGCAACAATCAGCCCCAGCATTTT. This translates into CASSRGGGNNQPQHF.

The genes are TRBV11-2 and TRBJ1-2, with TRBD1 matching 7 bases. The CDR3 is 13 amino acids. The V gene end was trimmed by 3 bases and the J gene end by 8 bases; junction bases not matched to a gene: 6. Germline CDR1 is SGHAT and CDR2 is FQNNGV. The CDR3 DNA sequence: TGTGCCAGCAGCTTTGGGACAGTCGGAGGCTACACCTTC. Translation gives CASSFGTVGGYTF.